The clone carrying this T cell receptor (beta chain) ranks as large. Memory CD4+ T cells were sorted as CD4+CD45RO+CD25- cells. TRBV12-4/TRBJ1-2 clonotypes were amplified with adaptor-ligated barcode primers. TCRdb fed the multiplex PCR reads into MiXCR, producing one record per CDR3 protein. The sample records approximately 180 distinct CDR3 sequences, 3% to 4.5% being singletons. The trim removed 3 bases at V and 4 bases at J, leaving 4 bases unmatched. The CDR3 length is 14 residues. Sample: memory CD4+ T cells sorted from blood. Subset here: memory CD4+ T cells, CD4+CD45RO+CD25-. V gene TRBV12-3 or TRBV12-4 combines with J gene TRBJ1-2; 8 positions match TRBD1. The sequence derives from a female donor with breast cancer. CDR3 nucleotides: TGTGCCAGCAGTTTTACGGGACAGGCCTATGGCTACACCTTC. Protein sequence: CASSFTGQAYGYTF.